These 29 T cell receptor beta chains share one sample of origin, sequenced in a study of OX40 agonist ivuxolimab in advanced cancers. The assay was immunoSEQ multiplex PCR, and TCRdb's table has in-frame clones only and misses some. The profile covers under 85,000 clones, with 93% appearing a single time and roughly 6.5% taken by the ten largest. The specimen comprised CD4+ or CD8+ T cells sorted from blood, sampled in a trial of the OX40 agonist ivuxolimab. The source of these receptors is an adult with an advanced solid tumor such as melanoma, head and neck, liver or kidney cancer.

For this clone: The sample has other DNA sequences that encode this CDR3 too. This rearrangement joins TRBV7-2 to TRBJ2-1, with TRBD2 matching 8 bases. J was trimmed by 7 bases and V by 1 base; bases with no gene match: 3. The CDR3 loop spans 14 amino acids. CDR1 is SGHTA and CDR2 is FQGNSA in the germline V gene. The DNA of the CDR3 is TGTGCCAGCAGCTTAGGGGGACTAGGGAATGAGCAGTTCTTC. Amino acids: CASSLGGLGNEQFF.

The rearrangement joins TRBV11-2 to TRBJ1-1; D ambiguous. Per the germline V gene, CDR1 is SGHAT and CDR2 is FQNNGV. Trimming shortened V by 4 bases and J by 1 base, and 7 bases separated the two germline ends. This CDR3 contains 13 residues. The CDR3 DNA reads as TGTGCCAGCAGCTCCGGGTCGAACACTGAAGCTTTCTTT. Its translation is CASSSGSNTEAFF.

This sequence joins TRBV9 and TRBJ1-1, with 8 bases matching TRBD1. The CDR3 is made up of 13 amino acids. Germline V gives CDR1 SGDLS, CDR2 YYNGEE. V trimming: 4 bases; J trimming: 4 bases; junction bases outside the gene matches: 3. Here the CDR3 reads CASSQTGGTEAFF. The CDR3 DNA reads TGTGCCAGCAGCCAAACAGGGGGCACTGAAGCTTTCTTT.

This clone has a handful of counts. The V gene is TRBV29-1, the J gene TRBJ2-5, with 7 bases fitting TRBD2. The V segment lost 7 bases and the J segment 6 bases; nucleotides outside the gene matches: 8. The CDR3 runs to 12 residues. From germline, CDR1 is SQVTM and CDR2 ANQGSEA. The CDR3 here is CSAWPGGQTQYF. CDR3 sequence (DNA): TGCAGCGCCTGGCCGGGGGGACAGACCCAGTACTTC.

The chain uses TRBV2 and TRBJ2-3; 7 bases map to TRBD1. The CDR3 consists of 12 residues. Germline V gene lookup returns CDR1 SNHLY and CDR2 FYNNEI. After removal of 7 bases from V and 6 bases from J, the junction contained 4 bases not matched to a gene. CDR3 in DNA: TGTGCCAGCACGGTGACAGGGGATACGCAGTATTTT. Amino acid sequence: CASTVTGDTQYF.

This clone was found once. V gene TRBV29-1 combines with J gene TRBJ2-1; no firm D call. Trimming removed 6 bases at V and 9 bases at J, with 18 bases between. This CDR3 is built from 13 residues. CDR1 and CDR2 from the germline V gene are SQVTM and ANQGSEA. CDR3 loop: CSVVSRIPGEQFF. For the CDR3, the DNA is TGCAGCGTCGTATCTAGGATTCCCGGTGAGCAGTTCTTC.

The V call is TRBV4-1, the J call TRBJ2-2, with D possibly being TRBD1 (7 bases). Germline-derived CDR1 and CDR2 are MGHRA and YSYEKL. With 1 base removed from V and 4 bases from J, the gap between germline ends came to 10 bases. This CDR3 has 15 amino acids. The CDR3: CASSQGRGATGELFF. CDR3 bases: TGCGCCAGCAGCCAAGGCAGGGGGGCCACCGGGGAGCTGTTTTTT.

The count of this clone is one. The J gene is TRBJ2-7, the V gene TRBV6-5; D is unclear. V was trimmed by 5 bases and J by 2 bases, leaving 13 bases between them. The CDR3 consists of 14 residues. Germline CDR1 and CDR2: MNHEY and SVGAGI. CDR3 in amino acids: CASSPNFPAYEQYF. The DNA of the CDR3 is TGTGCCAGCAGTCCCAATTTCCCCGCCTACGAGCAGTACTTC.

V is TRBV19 and J is TRBJ1-1; TRBD1 is a possible D gene (6 bases). V lost 1 base, J lost 8 bases, and 11 bases lay in between. Germline assignment: CDR1 LNHDA and CDR2 SQIVND (reference sequence). This CDR3 is built from 13 residues. CDR3 protein: CASSIAGAGEAFF. The CDR3 nucleotides are TGTGCCAGTAGTATAGCGGGGGCGGGGGAAGCTTTCTTT.

V and J are TRBV7-9 and TRBJ2-7, with D maybe TRBD2 (5 bases). CDR3 length equals 11 residues. Deletions cut 5 bases from V and 6 bases from J, with 8 bases between. CDR1 is SEHNR and CDR2 is FQNEAQ in the germline V gene (reference sequence). The CDR3 DNA reads TGTGCCAGCAGCACTCGGGGCGAGCAGTACTTC. This gives the protein CASSTRGEQYF.

The rearrangement links TRBV2 to TRBJ1-1, with no clear D. CDR3 length: 14 amino acids. Germline V gives CDR1 SNHLY, CDR2 FYNNEI. The V end lost 3 bases, the J end lost 2 bases, and 10 bases lay between the germline ends. In DNA form, the CDR3 reads TGTGCCAGCAGTGACGCTGTCAGAAACACTGAAGCTTTCTTT. Protein: CASSDAVRNTEAFF.

The chain combines TRBV20-1 with TRBJ2-7; D is ambiguous. The V gene lost 5 bases and the J gene lost 0 bases, with 5 bases spanning the gap. This CDR3 spans 11 amino acids. Germline V lookup: CDR1 DFQATT, CDR2 SNEGSKA (reference sequence). CDR3 protein: CSAWSSYEQYF. In nucleotides, the CDR3 is TGCAGTGCTTGGTCCTCCTACGAGCAGTACTTC.

DNA of the CDR3: TGTGCCAACTCAAATTCCGTAGCGGGAGGGCTTCGAGAGCAGTTCTTC. Translating it yields CANSNSVAGGLREQFF. J is TRBJ2-1 and V is TRBV10-3, with 11 bases fitting TRBD2. From germline, CDR1 is ENHRY and CDR2 SYGVKD. The V gene end was trimmed by 10 bases and the J gene end by 10 bases; junction bases not matched to a gene: 18. The CDR3 consists of 16 residues.

The chain joins TRBV2 to TRBJ2-7, with D possibly being TRBD2 (6 bases). Germline assignment: CDR1 SNHLY and CDR2 FYNNEI. V lost 7 bases to trimming and J lost 5 bases, with 21 bases between them. This CDR3 has 15 residues. The chain's CDR3 is CASTSEGKGFDEQYF. The CDR3 DNA reads TGTGCCAGCACCTCGGAGGGTAAGGGCTTTGACGAGCAGTACTTC.

This sequence joins TRBV6-6 and TRBJ2-5; weak D call: TRBD2 (5 bases). The CDR3 totals 14 residues. V shed 0 bases and J shed 3 bases, with 8 bases lying between them. Per germline, CDR1 MNHNY and CDR2 SVGAGI (reference sequence). DNA for the CDR3: TGTGCCAGCAGTTACTCAGACGGGAAAGAGACCCAGTACTTC. Translation: CASSYSDGKETQYF.

V is TRBV28 and J is TRBJ1-3; 10 bases map to TRBD1. Losses at the gene ends were 3 bases for V and 0 bases for J; bases not matched to a gene: 8. Per germline, CDR1 MDHEN and CDR2 SYDVKM. CDR3 length equals 18 residues. CDR3: CASSFSPGQGSSGNTIYF. The CDR3 DNA follows: TGTGCCAGCAGTTTTAGTCCGGGACAGGGGAGCTCTGGAAACACCATATATTTT. The full variable domain, rest sourced from reference TRBV28 and TRBJ1-3, is DVKVTQSSRYLVKRTGEKVFLECVQDMDHENMFWYRQDPGLGLRLIYFSYDVKMKEKGDIPEGYSVSREKKERFSLILESASTNQTSMYLCASSFSPGQGSSGNTIYFGEGSWLTVV.

The chain has TRBV27 and TRBJ1-2; D gene unclear. V was shortened by 7 bases and J by 4 bases, with 13 bases between the two germline ends. The CDR3 contains 13 residues. Germline-derived CDR1 and CDR2 are MNHEY and SMNVEV (reference sequence). CDR3 in DNA: TGTGCCAGCAAGCCCGGCGGTGTCTATGGCTACACCTTC. Amino acids: CASKPGGVYGYTF.

The chain employs TRBV30 and TRBJ2-7; D not certain. Trimming shortened V by 2 bases and J by 7 bases, and 12 bases separated the two germline ends. Germline-derived CDR1 and CDR2 are GTSNPN and SVGIG (reference sequence). This CDR3 has 12 amino acids. The CDR3 reads CAWSRAVGEQYF. The DNA for the CDR3 is TGTGCCTGGAGTCGGGCGGTGGGGGAGCAGTACTTC.

The rearrangement joins TRBV4-1 to TRBJ1-3; TRBD1 agrees at 11 bases. The CDR3 loop spans 16 amino acids. The ends lost 4 bases at V and 6 bases at J; junction bases unmatched: 8. CDR1 is MGHRA, CDR2 YSYEKL, per germline. The CDR3 spells CASSPTGTGGLNTIYF. DNA for the CDR3: TGCGCCAGCAGCCCAACTGGGACAGGGGGACTAAACACCATATATTTT.

The chain employs TRBV29-1 and TRBJ2-3; D is unresolved. Germline lookup yields CDR1 SQVTM and CDR2 ANQGSEA. Trimming left V 4 bases short and J 8 bases short, with 7 bases between. There are 10 residues in the CDR3. This CDR3 is CSVAVGTQYF. The CDR3 DNA sequence: TGCAGCGTTGCCGTCGGTACGCAGTATTTT.

The chain recombines TRBV12-2 with TRBJ2-7; TRBD2 reflects the table's D call only, with no check against the DNA. TRBV12-2 is assigned pseudogene status. CDR3 size: 18 residues. The CDR3 spells CASRLVFRISGTSYEQYF. In nucleotides, the CDR3 is TGTGCAAGTCGCTTAGTATTTCGAATCAGCGGGACCTCCTACGAGCAGTACTTC.

The chain joins TRBV4-1 to TRBJ1-2; D perhaps matches TRBD1 (5 bases). CDR3 length: 14 amino acids. V dropped 5 bases and J dropped 5 bases, with 15 bases sitting between them. Germline V gives CDR1 MGHRA, CDR2 YSYEKL. The CDR3 nucleotides read TGCGCCAGCAGCGGAGTGGGGACTCTATATGGCTACACCTTC. This codes for CASSGVGTLYGYTF.

CDR3 nucleotides: TGTGCCAGCCACCTGGGGACTACCGAGCAGTACTTC. Amino acid sequence: CASHLGTTEQYF. The chain links TRBV5-6 to TRBJ2-5, with 7 bases fitting TRBD2. The J call is in doubt because the DNA end fits TRBJ2-7 better. The CDR3 has 12 amino acids. Germline-derived CDR1 and CDR2 are SGHDT and YYEEEE.

The chain couples TRBV27 to TRBJ2-2; D not resolved. V was trimmed by 3 bases and J by 6 bases, leaving 11 bases between them. CDR1 is MNHEY, CDR2 SMNVEV, per germline (reference sequence). The CDR3 has 14 amino acids. This chain's CDR3 is CASSFRPEPGELFF. The CDR3, as DNA: TGTGCCAGCAGTTTTCGGCCGGAGCCCGGGGAGCTGTTTTTT.

This clone has only one observation. The J gene is TRBJ1-1, the V gene TRBV27; tentative D call: TRBD1 (6 bases). Germline V gives CDR1 MNHEY, CDR2 SMNVEV (reference sequence). The CDR3 sequence is 16 residues long. V lost 2 bases to trimming and J lost 5 bases, with 18 bases between them. The chain's CDR3 is CASSLKWRGLSTEAFF. The CDR3 nucleotides are TGTGCCAGCAGTTTAAAGTGGCGGGGGCTGAGTACTGAAGCTTTCTTT.

This clone occurred once. The J gene is TRBJ1-2, the V gene TRBV20-1; D gene ambiguous. V was shortened by 5 bases and J by 4 bases, with 8 bases between the two germline ends. This CDR3 has 11 residues. Germline CDR1 DFQATT, CDR2 SNEGSKA (reference sequence). DNA of the CDR3: TGCAGTGCTTCCCAGACCTATGGCTACACCTTC. It specifies CSASQTYGYTF.

The chain recombines TRBV6-5 with TRBJ2-5; TRBD2 might be the D (6 bases). Deletions cut 5 bases from V and 2 bases from J, with 15 bases between. There are 15 residues in the CDR3. The V gene's germline CDR1 is MNHEY and CDR2 SVGAGI. The CDR3 coding sequence is TGTGCCAGCAGTCACCACTATGGACTACAAGAGACCCAGTACTTC. It codes for CASSHHYGLQETQYF.

The genes are TRBV6-5 and TRBJ1-2; D gene uncertain. Trimming removed 1 base at V and 2 bases at J, with 5 bases between. From germline, CDR1 is MNHEY and CDR2 SVGAGI. This CDR3 has 13 residues. The DNA for the CDR3 is TGTGCCAGCAGTTACTTGGACAACTATGGCTACACCTTC. Protein sequence: CASSYLDNYGYTF.

This clone was seen a few times. The chain uses TRBV29-1 and TRBJ2-1; 11 positions match TRBD2. CDR3 length: 13 residues. Germline assignment: CDR1 SQVTM and CDR2 ANQGSEA. The CDR3 region is CSALAGGGNEQFF. CDR3 sequence (DNA): TGCAGTGCTCTAGCGGGAGGAGGGAATGAGCAGTTCTTC.